This entry features one T cell receptor beta chain sequence. Its antigen is undetermined. The record originates from a study of long-term antiretroviral therapy in people with HIV. Findings of the study overall: Post-ART, diversity grew, though it stayed under transplant donor control levels.

V dropped 5 bases and J dropped 4 bases, with 12 bases sitting between them. CDR3 size: 14 residues. Germline CDR1 is WNHNN and CDR2 is SYGVQD (reference sequence). This was the immunoSEQ v3.0 assay at survey level. Some clones are missing from TCRdb's copy, which holds only in-frame ones; the method was immunoSEQ multiplex PCR. Altogether some 22,000 clones are present, about 85% being singletons, with the ten largest covering around 3.9%. The receptor's source is a man between 18 and 29 years old with HIV. Here the sequenced sample was unsorted PBMCs, taken around 4 years after starting antiretroviral therapy. The J gene is TRBJ1-5, the V gene TRBV10-1; D is perhaps TRBD1 (6 bases). This CDR3 reads CASSLGQPNQPQHF. The CDR3, as DNA: TGCGCCAGCAGTTTAGGACAGCCTAATCAGCCCCAGCATTTT.